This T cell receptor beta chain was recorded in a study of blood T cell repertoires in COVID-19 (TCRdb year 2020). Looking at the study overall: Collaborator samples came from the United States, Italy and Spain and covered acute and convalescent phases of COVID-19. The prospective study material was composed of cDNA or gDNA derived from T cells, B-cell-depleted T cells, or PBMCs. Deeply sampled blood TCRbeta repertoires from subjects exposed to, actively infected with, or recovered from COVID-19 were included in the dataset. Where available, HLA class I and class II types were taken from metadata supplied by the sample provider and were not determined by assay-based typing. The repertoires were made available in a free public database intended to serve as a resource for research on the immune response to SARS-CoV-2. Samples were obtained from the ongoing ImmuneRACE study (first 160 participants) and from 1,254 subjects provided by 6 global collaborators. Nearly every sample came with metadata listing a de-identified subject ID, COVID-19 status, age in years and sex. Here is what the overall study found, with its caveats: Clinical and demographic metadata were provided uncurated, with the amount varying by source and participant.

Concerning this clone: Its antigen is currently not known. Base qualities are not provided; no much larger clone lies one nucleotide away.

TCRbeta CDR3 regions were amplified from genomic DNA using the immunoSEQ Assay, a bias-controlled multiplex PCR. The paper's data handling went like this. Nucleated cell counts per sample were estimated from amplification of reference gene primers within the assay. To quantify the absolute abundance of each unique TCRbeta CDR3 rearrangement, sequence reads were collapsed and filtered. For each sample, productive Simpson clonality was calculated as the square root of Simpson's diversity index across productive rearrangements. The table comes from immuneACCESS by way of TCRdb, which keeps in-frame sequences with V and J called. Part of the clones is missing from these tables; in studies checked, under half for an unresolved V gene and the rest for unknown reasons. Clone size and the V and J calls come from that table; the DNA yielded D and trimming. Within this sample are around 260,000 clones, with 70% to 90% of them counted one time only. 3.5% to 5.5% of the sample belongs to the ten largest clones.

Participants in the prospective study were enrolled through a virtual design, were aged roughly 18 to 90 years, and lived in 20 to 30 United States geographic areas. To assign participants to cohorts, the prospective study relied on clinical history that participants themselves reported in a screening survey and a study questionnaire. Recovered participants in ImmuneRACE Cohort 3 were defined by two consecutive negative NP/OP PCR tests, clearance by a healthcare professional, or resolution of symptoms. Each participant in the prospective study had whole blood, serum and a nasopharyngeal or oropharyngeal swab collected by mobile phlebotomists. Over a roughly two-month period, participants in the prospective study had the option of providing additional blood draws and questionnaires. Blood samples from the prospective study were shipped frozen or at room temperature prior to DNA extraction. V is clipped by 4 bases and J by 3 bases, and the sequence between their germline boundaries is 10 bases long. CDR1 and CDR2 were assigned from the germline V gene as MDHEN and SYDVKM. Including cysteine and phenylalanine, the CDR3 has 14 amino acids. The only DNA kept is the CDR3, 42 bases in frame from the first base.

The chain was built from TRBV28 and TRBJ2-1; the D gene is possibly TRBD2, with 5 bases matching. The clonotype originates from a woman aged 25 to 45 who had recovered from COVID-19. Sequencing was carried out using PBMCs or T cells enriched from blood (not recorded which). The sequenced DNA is TGTGCCAGCAGTTATCCTAGCAGCTACAATGAGCAGTTCTTC. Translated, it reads CASSYPSSYNEQFF.